The rows below give T cell receptor beta chains drawn from one sample of a study of identifying expanded T cells in peripheral blood. Generated by immunoSEQ multiplex PCR, the TCRdb table keeps only in-frame clones and is missing some. The profile shows over 45,000 clones, over 75% of them singletons. Sequencing input: blood. The receptor source for this set is a person between 18 and 75 years old in good health. Each CDR3 is given with its conserved first and last residue. The order of the fields is J gene, D gene, V gene, clone size, CDR3 DNA, CDR3 protein. A D gene is named only where the DNA matches it firmly. Size is stated for part of the rows, as once, few or many counts, or as a class when the clone is expanded.

J gene: TRBJ1-2; D gene: TRBD1; V gene: TRBV7-8; clone size: -; CDR3 DNA: TGTGCCAGCAGCACAAACAGGGGAGGGATTGGTGGCTACACCTTC; CDR3 protein: CASSTNRGGIGGYTF
J gene: TRBJ1-2; D gene: TRBD1; V gene: TRBV4-2; clone size: once; CDR3 DNA: TGTGCCAGCAGCCAAGATCCGCAGGGGGCTAACTATGGCTACACCTTC; CDR3 protein: CASSQDPQGANYGYTF
J gene: TRBJ2-1; D gene: TRBD2; V gene: TRBV7-6; clone size: once; CDR3 DNA: TGTGCCAGCAGCTCCTCCGGCGGGAGGGCCTACAATGAGCAGTTCTTC; CDR3 protein: CASSSSGGRAYNEQFF
J gene: TRBJ1-2; D gene: TRBD1; V gene: TRBV19; clone size: -; CDR3 DNA: TGTGCCACCTCGGGACCGGACAGGGGGAACTATGGCTACACCTTC; CDR3 protein: CATSGPDRGNYGYTF
J gene: TRBJ1-4; D gene: -; V gene: TRBV28; clone size: -; CDR3 DNA: TGTGCCAGCAGTAGAAGGGGGATACGGGAAAAACTGTTTTTT; CDR3 protein: CASSRRGIREKLFF
J gene: TRBJ1-6; D gene: -; V gene: TRBV5-1; clone size: -; CDR3 DNA: TGCGCCAGCAGCTTGGTAGGTCAGGCTAATTCACCCCTCCACTTT; CDR3 protein: CASSLVGQANSPLHF
J gene: TRBJ1-3; D gene: -; V gene: TRBV4-3; clone size: -; CDR3 DNA: TGCGCCAGCAGCCAAGACATTGGGTCCCAGGACAGCCTCTTTGCGATCGGGAACACCATATATTTT; CDR3 protein: CASSQDIGSQDSLFAIGNTIYF
J gene: TRBJ1-2; D gene: -; V gene: TRBV5-1; clone size: -; CDR3 DNA: TGCGCCAGCAGCCGGGACGGTATTAGTGGCTACACCTTC; CDR3 protein: CASSRDGISGYTF
J gene: TRBJ2-5; D gene: TRBD2; V gene: TRBV9; clone size: -; CDR3 DNA: TGTGCCAGCAGCGTAGGGAATAGCGGGAGTGGTGAGACCCAGTACTTC; CDR3 protein: CASSVGNSGSGETQYF
J gene: TRBJ2-3; D gene: -; V gene: TRBV12-5; clone size: -; CDR3 DNA: TGTGCTAGTGGCCTCGGACAAAACACAGATACGCAGTATTTT; CDR3 protein: CASGLGQNTDTQYF
J gene: TRBJ2-1; D gene: -; V gene: TRBV20-1; clone size: -; CDR3 DNA: TGCAGTGCTAAAGGGGGAGTTGAGCAGTTCTTC; CDR3 protein: CSAKGGVEQFF
J gene: TRBJ2-7; D gene: -; V gene: TRBV13; clone size: -; CDR3 DNA: TGTGCCAGCAGCCCAGGAGGGGCCCGCGGAACCTACGAGCAGTACTTC; CDR3 protein: CASSPGGARGTYEQYF
J gene: TRBJ2-5; D gene: -; V gene: TRBV9; clone size: -; CDR3 DNA: TGTGCCAGCAGCGTAGCGTGGGGGGAAGAGACCCAGTACTTC; CDR3 protein: CASSVAWGEETQYF
J gene: TRBJ2-7; D gene: TRBD2; V gene: TRBV19; clone size: -; CDR3 DNA: TGTGCCAGTAGTAAGCGGGAGGGAGCCTACGAGCAGTACTTC; CDR3 protein: CASSKREGAYEQYF
J gene: TRBJ2-1; D gene: -; V gene: TRBV18; clone size: few; CDR3 DNA: TGTGCCAGCTCATCCGACAGAAGCTCCTACAATGAGCAGTTCTTC; CDR3 protein: CASSSDRSSYNEQFF
J gene: TRBJ2-1; D gene: TRBD2; V gene: TRBV6-1; clone size: -; CDR3 DNA: TGTGCCAGCAGTGGTCGGAGCGGGGGGGCTGATGAGCAGTTCTTC; CDR3 protein: CASSGRSGGADEQFF
J gene: TRBJ1-6; D gene: -; V gene: TRBV6-5; clone size: -; CDR3 DNA: TGTGCCAGCAGTTACGGGTCTGGGGCCAATTCACCCCTCCACTTT; CDR3 protein: CASSYGSGANSPLHF
J gene: TRBJ2-1; D gene: -; V gene: TRBV7-8; clone size: -; CDR3 DNA: TGTGCCAGCAGCTTAGGGCTAGCAGAGCAGTTCTTC; CDR3 protein: CASSLGLAEQFF
J gene: TRBJ2-5; D gene: TRBD1; V gene: TRBV13; clone size: once; CDR3 DNA: TGTGCCAGCAGCTTAGGACAGGGGGGAGAGACCCAGTACTTC; CDR3 protein: CASSLGQGGETQYF
J gene: TRBJ1-3; D gene: -; V gene: TRBV6-1; clone size: -; CDR3 DNA: TGTGCCAGCACCTTCTCTGGAAACACCATATATTTT; CDR3 protein: CASTFSGNTIYF
J gene: TRBJ2-3; D gene: TRBD2; V gene: TRBV6-4; clone size: -; CDR3 DNA: TGTGCCAGCAGTGAAGCGGGGGGCACAGATACGCAGTATTTT; CDR3 protein: CASSEAGGTDTQYF
J gene: TRBJ1-2; D gene: -; V gene: TRBV20-1; clone size: -; CDR3 DNA: TGCAGTGCTAGGGAGGATGGCTACACCTTC; CDR3 protein: CSAREDGYTF
J gene: TRBJ1-5; D gene: -; V gene: TRBV10-2; clone size: -; CDR3 DNA: TGCGCCAGCATTCTAAGTTCGGGAGGCGATTCTTATCAGCCCCAGCATTTT; CDR3 protein: CASILSSGGDSYQPQHF
J gene: TRBJ1-2; D gene: TRBD1; V gene: TRBV4-3; clone size: -; CDR3 DNA: TGCGCCAGCAGCCAAGGCGGGACAGGGGCCAACTATGGCTACACCTTC; CDR3 protein: CASSQGGTGANYGYTF
J gene: TRBJ2-2; D gene: TRBD1; V gene: TRBV9; clone size: -; CDR3 DNA: TGTGCCAGCAGCCTAGGACAGGGTTCGGCCGGGGAGCTGTTTTTT; CDR3 protein: CASSLGQGSAGELFF